These 9 T cell receptor beta chains share one sample of origin, sequenced in a study of T cell responses to AZD1222 COVID-19 vaccine. Method: immunoSEQ multiplex PCR; TCRdb's copy keeps in-frame clones and lacks some. The data hold roughly 83,000 clones, with 86% observed a single time. The sample consisted of peripheral blood, taken on day 0 of AZD1222 vaccination. The origin of the receptors is an adult in good health.

V is TRBV5-5 and J is TRBJ1-4, with TRBD1 as a possible D gene (5 bases). The ends were cut back, 3 bases at V and 6 bases at J, with 15 bases in the middle. Germline-derived CDR1 and CDR2 are SGHKS and YYEKEE (reference sequence). The CDR3 runs 15 residues. The chain's CDR3 is CASSSPGATDEKLFF. The CDR3 DNA sequence: TGTGCCAGCAGCTCCCCCGGGGCGACGGATGAAAAACTGTTTTTT.

Only one count was recorded for this clone. CDR3 loop: CASSPPGNNEQFF. The CDR3 DNA reads TGTGCCAGCAGCCCCCCGGGAAACAATGAGCAGTTCTTC. This chain uses TRBV7-3 with TRBJ2-1; the D gene is possibly TRBD2 (5 bases). The CDR3 sequence is 13 residues long. V shed 5 bases and J shed 5 bases, with 10 bases lying between them. Per germline, CDR1 SGHTA and CDR2 FQGTGA.

This clone was found a few times. This sequence joins TRBV19 and TRBJ2-3, with 8 bases fitting TRBD2. This CDR3 spans 18 amino acids. Trimming at V came to 5 bases and at J to 1 base, leaving 14 bases not matched to a gene. The germline V gene has CDR1 LNHDA and CDR2 SQIVND (reference sequence). The CDR3 is CASSEGTVAGPRTDTQYF. CDR3 coding DNA: TGTGCCAGTAGTGAAGGAACCGTAGCGGGACCACGCACAGATACGCAGTATTTT. Full variable domain (missing parts from reference TRBV19 and TRBJ2-3): DGGITQSPKYLFRKEGQNVTLSCEQNLNHDAMYWYRQDPGQGLRLIYYSQIVNDFQKGDIAEGYSVSREKKESFPLTVTSAQKNPTAFYLCASSEGTVAGPRTDTQYFGPGTRLTVL.

The chain recombines TRBV15 with TRBJ2-3; D is undetermined. Trimming removed 4 bases at V and 0 bases at J, with 11 bases between. The CDR3 extends over 15 amino acids. Per the germline V gene, CDR1 is LNHNV and CDR2 is YYDKDF (reference sequence). CDR3 residues: CATSNPGSSTDTQYF. The CDR3 nucleotides read TGTGCCACCAGCAACCCCGGGTCCAGCACAGATACGCAGTATTTT.

This sequence joins TRBV2 and TRBJ1-2; D remains ambiguous. CDR3 length equals 13 residues. V was cut by 1 base and J by 2 bases, with 5 bases left in between. In germline, CDR1 is SNHLY, CDR2 FYNNEI. The DNA of the CDR3 is TGTGCCAGCAGTGAAGGGCAAAACTATGGCTACACCTTC. It specifies CASSEGQNYGYTF.

This chain's CDR3 is CASSPMDRGENTEAFF. CDR3 sequence (DNA): TGTGCCAGCTCACCAATGGACAGGGGCGAGAACACTGAAGCTTTCTTT. The chain combines TRBV18 with TRBJ1-1, with TRBD1 matching 9 bases. V was clipped by 2 bases and J by 1 base; unmatched bases: 5. The CDR3 runs 16 residues. Per the germline V gene, CDR1 is KGHSH and CDR2 is LQKENI.

The chain joins TRBV6-5 to TRBJ1-1, with 12 bases lining up with TRBD1. The length of the CDR3 is 13 residues. Germline V gene sequence: CDR1 MNHEY, CDR2 SVGAGI. The J segment lost 11 bases and the V segment lost 2 bases, leaving 3 bases of the junction unmatched. The CDR3 sequence: CASSYRDRGLAFF. CDR3 nucleotides: TGTGCCAGCAGTTACAGGGACAGGGGGCTTGCTTTCTTT.

This clone appeared a single time. The chain joins TRBV4-3 to TRBJ1-1, with D tentatively TRBD1 (6 bases). Germline loops: CDR1 LGHNA, CDR2 YSLEER. The CDR3 contains 15 residues. The V gene lost 0 bases and the J gene lost 3 bases, with 11 bases spanning the gap. The CDR3 region is CASSQEGRGDTEAFF. For the CDR3, the DNA is TGCGCCAGCAGCCAAGAAGGCAGGGGAGACACTGAAGCTTTCTTT.

This rearrangement joins TRBV30 to TRBJ2-3, with D uncertain. V lost 2 bases, J lost 4 bases, and 7 bases lay in between. Germline V CDR1 and CDR2: GTSNPN, SVGIG (reference sequence). The CDR3 sequence is 12 residues long. The CDR3, as DNA: TGTGCCTGGAGTCCCCCCGCAGATACGCAGTATTTT. Residues: CAWSPPADTQYF.